These 7 T cell receptor beta chains originate from one sample sequenced in a study of blood T cell repertoires in COVID-19. Measured with immunoSEQ multiplex PCR; TCRdb has only the in-frame clones, and not every one. This sample has about 150,000 clones, with just under 90% found just once. The source material was peripheral blood. The receptors here all came from a woman in her fifties or sixties with active or convalescent COVID-19.

The chain recombines TRBV27 with TRBJ1-1; D is ambiguous. V dropped 1 base and J dropped 4 bases, with 7 bases sitting between them. The germline CDR1 and CDR2 sequences are MNHEY and SMNVEV (reference sequence). This CDR3 comprises 13 residues. CDR3 nucleotides: TGTGCCAGCAGTTTATTTCCGGGCACTGAAGCTTTCTTT. This sequence encodes CASSLFPGTEAFF.

The rearrangement uses TRBV5-4 and TRBJ1-6; 7 positions agree with TRBD1. Germline CDR1 SGHNT, CDR2 YYREEE (reference sequence). The CDR3 extends over 14 amino acids. Trimming at V came to 0 bases and at J to 8 bases, leaving 2 bases not matched to a gene. Here the CDR3 reads CASSLGQGDSPLHF. CDR3 nucleotides: TGTGCCAGCAGCTTGGGACAGGGAGATTCACCCCTCCACTTT.

This chain joins TRBV10-3 and TRBJ1-1; maybe TRBD1 (5 bases). Germline CDR1 ENHRY, CDR2 SYGVKD. V was trimmed by 2 bases and J by 5 bases, leaving 18 bases between them. The CDR3 has 16 amino acids. In DNA form, the CDR3 reads TGTGCCATCAGTGAGGCTACAACAGCAGGGAGGACTGAAGCTTTCTTT. The encoded protein is CAISEATTAGRTEAFF.

The chain uses TRBV27 and TRBJ1-1, with 7 bases identical to TRBD1. This CDR3 comprises 14 residues. V lost 2 bases to trimming and J lost 8 bases; unmatched junction nucleotides: 8. The germline V gene encodes CDR1 MNHEY and CDR2 SMNVEV (reference sequence). The CDR3 here is CASSLEGAPLEAFF. The CDR3 region has the DNA TGTGCCAGCAGTTTAGAGGGGGCCCCGTTGGAAGCTTTCTTT.

This clone was counted only a few times. V usage is TRBV19 and J usage is TRBJ2-7; a possible D gene is TRBD1 (5 bases). CDR3 length: 14 residues. Germline lookup yields CDR1 LNHDA and CDR2 SQIVND (reference sequence). Trimming removed 5 bases from V and 4 bases from J, with 15 bases in between. CDR3 residues: CASSPGQVGYEQYF. The CDR3 DNA follows: TGTGCCAGTAGTCCCGGACAAGTGGGTTACGAGCAGTACTTC.

The chain links TRBV4-3 to TRBJ2-3; the match to TRBD1 covers 8 bases. The CDR3 totals 16 residues. The J segment lost 3 bases and the V segment lost 1 base, leaving 6 bases of the junction unmatched. Germline V gene data show CDR1 as LGHNA and CDR2 as YSLEER. CDR3 sequence (DNA): TGCGCCAGCAGCCAAGCAGGGGGCTTGAGGACAGATACGCAGTATTTT. Encoded protein: CASSQAGGLRTDTQYF.

This chain uses TRBV19 with TRBJ2-7; 7 positions agree with TRBD2. Trimming at V came to 4 bases and at J to 7 bases, leaving 10 bases not matched to a gene. The length of the CDR3 is 14 residues. CDR1 LNHDA and CDR2 SQIVND come from the germline V gene (reference sequence). DNA of the CDR3: TGTGCCAGTAGTAGGTCGACTAGCTCGAGGGAGCAGTACTTC. This translates into CASSRSTSSREQYF.